This T cell receptor (beta chain) was identified in a study of blood T cell repertoires in COVID-19. Profiled with immunoSEQ multiplex PCR; TCRdb holds only in-frame clones, not every one. The sample yields about 220,000 clones, roughly 85% seen once. CDR1 and CDR2 (germline): LGHNA, YSLEER. V gave up 4 bases and J gave up 3 bases; unmatched junction bases: 7. The CDR3 has 15 amino acids. The rearrangement uses TRBV4-3 and TRBJ2-5, with 8 bases that match TRBD2. The specimen sequenced was PBMCs or T cells enriched from blood (not recorded which). The TCR sequence derives from a woman in her forties with acute COVID-19. Here the CDR3 DNA reads TGCGCCAGCAGCCGAGGGCGGGGGGCCGAAGAGACCCAGTACTTC. Amino acid sequence: CASSRGRGAEETQYF.